In its sample, the clone carrying this T cell receptor beta chain was seen a few times. The CDR3 extends over 13 amino acids. Per the germline V gene, CDR1 is KGHDR and CDR2 is SFDVKD. Trimming left V 5 bases short and J 4 bases short, with 10 bases between. This sample is part of a study of T cell repertoires in cytomegalovirus infection. TCRdb re-called the reads through MiXCR, storing one row per CDR3 protein. Of 300,000 to 450,000 distinct CDR3 sequences listed, roughly 20% were seen once; the top ten hold 8.7%. The chain combines TRBV24-1 with TRBJ1-1, with a weak D call TRBD1 (5 bases). The source of this sequence is a human donor in good health (CMV status not recorded). Some clones in this sample may be carry-over from other donors' samples. Sequencing was carried out using PBMCs. The CDR3 nucleotides are TGTGCCACCAGTGCGCGGGGGGGCACTGAAGCTTTCTTT. Amino acids: CATSARGGTEAFF.